This TCR beta chain emerged from a study of shared clonotypes between healthy human individuals. Study findings and constraints: Sampling covered nothing but blood. Tissue TCR repertoires likely differ from those found in blood. Roughly 5% was the fraction of naive CD4 clonotypes found shared across a handful of donors. Across subsets, estimated richness was generally greater for naive than for memory populations.

As concerns this clone: Its target is not known. This sample includes further DNA sequences coding for the same CDR3.

As defined, naive CD8 cells were CD45RO-negative and positively selected for CCR7, with terminally differentiated effector memory CD45RA+ cells excluded. Generated by immunoSEQ multiplex PCR, the TCRdb table keeps only in-frame clones and is missing some. The profile shows roughly 2 million clones, 85% to 95% of them singletons. This receptor was identified in a man aged 18 to 35 in good health. Sequencing input: naive CD8+ T cells sorted from blood.

In DNA form, the CDR3 reads TGTGCCAGCAGCGTAGCCAGCGGGAGATACGAGCAGTACTTC. As protein: CASSVASGRYEQYF. The J gene is TRBJ2-7, the V gene TRBV9, with TRBD2 matching 8 bases. The V gene end was trimmed by 0 bases and the J gene end by 4 bases; junction bases not matched to a gene: 3. Germline V gene lookup returns CDR1 SGDLS and CDR2 YYNGEE. This CDR3 region has 14 residues.